The source of this TCR beta chain is a study of OX40 agonist ivuxolimab in advanced cancers. Overall study: Hepatocellular carcinoma, melanoma, renal cell or head and neck cancer was diagnosed in the dose-escalation patients. Three patients responded partially, comprising one with hepatocellular carcinoma and two with cutaneous melanoma. The study's findings and limits: At doses 0.1 to 3.0 mg/kg, CD4+ and CD8+ clones expanded.

Using immunoSEQ multiplex PCR, the repertoire was profiled, and TCRdb retains in-frame clones only, with some absent. The repertoire holds under 75,000 clones, 85% to 95% seen once, with roughly 25% in the top ten. CDR3 length equals 13 residues. Trimming removed 4 bases at V and 4 bases at J, with 11 bases between. Germline lookup yields CDR1 SGHAT and CDR2 FQNNGV. For this clone: What it recognizes is unknown.

Cycle 7 day 1, cycle 4 day 1, and baseline were the timepoints at which blood was sampled. This chain uses TRBV11-2 with TRBJ2-7; D perhaps matches TRBD1 (6 bases). The TCR originated in an adult with an advanced solid tumor such as melanoma, head and neck, liver or kidney cancer. The sample here was CD4+ or CD8+ T cells sorted from blood, taken in a trial of the OX40 agonist ivuxolimab. CDR3 region: CASSSGQSYEQYF. In nucleotides, the CDR3 is TGTGCCAGCAGCTCGGGACAATCATACGAGCAGTACTTC. Filled out from reference TRBV11-2 and TRBJ2-7, the complete variable domain reads EAGVAQSPRYKIIEKRQSVAFWCNPISGHATLYWYQQILGQGPKLLIQFQNNGVVDDSQLPKDRFSAERLKGVDSTLKIQPAKLEDSAVYLCASSSGQSYEQYFGPGTRLTVT.